One sample yielded the 19 T cell receptor beta chains listed below, sequenced in a study of PD-L1 blockade in urothelial cancer. Time point reported: pretreatment peripheral blood. Assay: immunoSEQ multiplex PCR; the TCRdb copy retains only in-frame clones and omits some. The sample shows 70,000 to 95,000 clones, 80% to 90% of them seen only once. Sequenced material: PBMCs, taken around atezolizumab (anti-PD-L1) treatment. The receptor set was obtained from a woman older than 75 with urothelial cancer.

V is TRBV10-3 and J is TRBJ2-1, with D possibly matching TRBD2 (5 bases). The CDR3 is 16 residues long. Germline CDR1 ENHRY, CDR2 SYGVKD. With 4 bases removed from V and 1 base from J, the gap between germline ends came to 14 bases. CDR3 sequence reads: CAISVGGRRSYNEQFF. CDR3 in DNA: TGTGCCATCAGTGTGGGTGGGCGGAGGTCCTACAATGAGCAGTTCTTC.

This clone was detected only a few times. The gene calls are TRBV6-1 and TRBJ1-5, with D possibly being TRBD1 (5 bases). V lost 0 bases and J lost 6, with 6 bases in between. CDR3 length equals 13 residues. CDR1 is MNHNS and CDR2 is SASEGT in the germline V gene. The CDR3 is CASSEARGQPQHF. CDR3 coding DNA: TGTGCCAGCAGTGAAGCTAGGGGTCAGCCCCAGCATTTT.

This rearrangement joins TRBV19 to TRBJ1-5; tentative D call: TRBD1 (5 bases). The CDR3 contains 16 residues. The germline V gene encodes CDR1 LNHDA and CDR2 SQIVND (reference sequence). V was pared by 9 bases and J by 1 base, with 19 bases between. The CDR3 region is CASVAGGGRSNQPQHF. CDR3 coding DNA: TGTGCCAGCGTGGCGGGGGGAGGTAGGAGCAATCAGCCCCAGCATTTT. Full variable domain (outside the CDR3, taken from reference TRBV19 and TRBJ1-5): DGGITQSPKYLFRKEGQNVTLSCEQNLNHDAMYWYRQDPGQGLRLIYYSQIVNDFQKGDIAEGYSVSREKKESFPLTVTSAQKNPTAFYLCASVAGGGRSNQPQHFGDGTRLSIL.

The chain links TRBV4-2 to TRBJ2-1; TRBD2 might be the D (5 bases). The length of the CDR3 is 14 residues. With 0 bases removed from V and 2 bases from J, the gap between germline ends came to 5 bases. The germline CDR1 and CDR2 sequences are LGHNA and YNFKEQ. The CDR3 reads CASSQELAYNEQFF. CDR3 coding DNA: TGTGCCAGCAGCCAAGAACTAGCCTACAATGAGCAGTTCTTC.

V and J are TRBV14 and TRBJ1-1; TRBD1 agrees at 7 bases. The CDR3 covers 13 residues. The germline V gene has CDR1 SGHDN and CDR2 FVKESK. J gave up 5 bases and V 5 bases, and 5 bases lay outside the gene matches. CDR3 region: CASSLQGRTEAFF. CDR3 bases: TGTGCCAGCAGCTTACAGGGGAGGACTGAAGCTTTCTTT.

The gene calls are TRBV5-6 and TRBJ1-4, with 7 bases matching TRBD1. The junction had 12 bases not matched to a gene; V was cut back by 4 bases and J by 0 bases. The CDR3 contains 18 residues. Germline-derived CDR1 and CDR2 are SGHDT and YYEEEE. CDR3 sequence (DNA): TGTGCCAGCAGCGCGGACAGGATTCGCAGGTCAACTAATGAAAAACTGTTTTTT. Protein product: CASSADRIRRSTNEKLFF.

This chain links TRBV5-6 with TRBJ1-1, with TRBD1 matching 7 bases. Per germline, CDR1 SGHDT and CDR2 YYEEEE. This CDR3 has 14 amino acids. V gave up 2 bases and J gave up 1 base; unmatched junction bases: 2. The CDR3 coding sequence is TGTGCCAGCAGCTTACAGGGGCCGAACACTGAAGCTTTCTTT. Amino acids: CASSLQGPNTEAFF.

V and J are TRBV6-1 and TRBJ2-2; 8 nucleotides align to TRBD1. Germline-derived CDR1 and CDR2 are MNHNS and SASEGT. The CDR3 length is 13 residues. V lost 8 bases to trimming and J lost 3 bases; unmatched junction nucleotides: 2. CDR3 in amino acids: CASQTGDTGELFF. The CDR3 DNA follows: TGTGCCAGCCAGACAGGGGACACCGGGGAGCTGTTTTTT.

CDR3 sequence reads: CASSPDRDQPQHF. The CDR3 coding sequence is TGTGCCAGCAGCCCGGACAGGGACCAGCCCCAGCATTTT. The V and J genes are TRBV2 and TRBJ1-5; 8 bases agree with TRBD1. Germline V lookup: CDR1 SNHLY, CDR2 FYNNEI. The length of the CDR3 is 13 residues. V trimming: 6 bases; J trimming: 7 bases; junction bases outside the gene matches: 5.

The chain employs TRBV11-3 and TRBJ2-7; D may be TRBD2 (6 bases). CDR3 size: 16 residues. Trimming stripped 5 bases from V and 5 bases from J, with 22 bases between. CDR1 and CDR2 (germline): SGHNT, YENEEA. CDR3 coding DNA: TGTGCCAGCAGCCCCGGAGCGGGCATACGAGGAGACGAGCAGTACTTC. Translated: CASSPGAGIRGDEQYF.

The chain recombines TRBV9 with TRBJ2-1; no definite D call. Germline loops: CDR1 SGDLS, CDR2 YYNGEE. The CDR3 totals 15 residues. Trimming shortened V by 0 bases and J by 5 bases, and 12 bases separated the two germline ends. Here the CDR3 reads CASSVEETVNNEQFF. The CDR3 nucleotides read TGTGCCAGCAGCGTAGAGGAGACTGTGAACAATGAGCAGTTCTTC.

V usage is TRBV27 and J usage is TRBJ1-1, with TRBD1 as a possible D gene (5 bases). CDR3 length: 14 amino acids. From germline, CDR1 is MNHEY and CDR2 SMNVEV (reference sequence). The germline V and J ends were trimmed by 6 bases and 5 bases, with 16 bases remaining between them. This CDR3 is CASSRAWGETEAFF. The CDR3 bases are TGTGCCAGCAGCCGAGCGTGGGGGGAAACTGAAGCTTTCTTT.

The V gene is TRBV10-3, the J gene TRBJ1-3; TRBD1 is a possible D gene (6 bases). There are 15 residues in the CDR3. Germline V gene data show CDR1 as ENHRY and CDR2 as SYGVKD. Trimming left V 3 bases short and J 4 bases short, with 13 bases between. The CDR3 DNA reads TGTGCCATCAGTGACCGTAACAGGGAAGGAAACACCATATATTTT. Its protein product is CAISDRNREGNTIYF.

This rearrangement joins TRBV5-4 to TRBJ2-1; 8 bases are shared with TRBD2. The CDR3 contains 16 residues. Germline CDR1 and CDR2: SGHNT and YYREEE (reference sequence). Trimming removed 0 bases from V and 7 bases from J; junction bases left unmatched: 9. The CDR3 region is CASSLEALAVGNEQFF. Written as DNA, the CDR3 is TGTGCCAGCAGCTTGGAGGCACTAGCGGTCGGGAATGAGCAGTTCTTC. The whole variable domain, filled in from reference TRBV5-4 and TRBJ2-1, reads ETGVTQSPTHLIKTRGQQVTLRCSSQSGHNTVSWYQQALGQGPQFIFQYYREEENGRGNFPPRFSGLQFPNYSSELNVNALELDDSALYLCASSLEALAVGNEQFFGPGTRLTVL.

The chain carries TRBV15 and TRBJ2-1; TRBD1 matches 7 bases. Germline V gene lookup returns CDR1 LNHNV and CDR2 YYDKDF (reference sequence). Trimming at V came to 4 bases and at J to 1 base, leaving 4 bases not matched to a gene. The CDR3 runs 15 residues. CDR3 region: CATSTRQGSYNEQFF. CDR3 DNA: TGTGCCACCAGCACCAGACAGGGATCCTACAATGAGCAGTTCTTC.

The rearrangement uses TRBV27 and TRBJ2-7; 10 bases are a match to TRBD2. The CDR3 length is 16 residues. CDR1 is MNHEY, CDR2 SMNVEV, per germline (reference sequence). V shed 3 bases and J 4 bases; nucleotides not matched to a gene: 9. The CDR3, as DNA: TGTGCCAGCAGTTTTAGTGCGGCTAGCGGGAGTTACGAGCAGTACTTC. It yields the protein CASSFSAASGSYEQYF.

The chain joins TRBV9 to TRBJ2-2; 7 nucleotides match TRBD2. From germline, CDR1 is SGDLS and CDR2 YYNGEE. The V gene end was trimmed by 10 bases and the J gene end by 1 base; junction bases not matched to a gene: 4. CDR3 length equals 13 residues. The CDR3 region has the DNA TGTGCCTCTGGGGGGGGGAACACCGGGGAGCTGTTTTTT. Translating it yields CASGGGNTGELFF.

The chain combines TRBV30 with TRBJ2-7; D remains ambiguous. CDR3 length: 11 amino acids. The V gene's germline CDR1 is GTSNPN and CDR2 SVGIG (reference sequence). V lost 0 bases and J lost 7, with 7 bases in between. The CDR3 here is CAWSVSPEQYF. The CDR3 bases are TGTGCCTGGAGTGTATCCCCAGAGCAGTACTTC.

This clone has only one observation. This chain links TRBV29-1 with TRBJ2-7; D is possibly TRBD1 (6 bases). Germline loops: CDR1 SQVTM, CDR2 ANQGSEA. The CDR3 runs to 18 residues. Trimming pared 6 bases from V and 0 bases from J, leaving 27 bases between. The CDR3: CSVGEKKDSQKPSYEQYF. DNA for the CDR3: TGCAGCGTAGGAGAGAAAAAGGACAGCCAGAAACCCTCCTACGAGCAGTACTTC.